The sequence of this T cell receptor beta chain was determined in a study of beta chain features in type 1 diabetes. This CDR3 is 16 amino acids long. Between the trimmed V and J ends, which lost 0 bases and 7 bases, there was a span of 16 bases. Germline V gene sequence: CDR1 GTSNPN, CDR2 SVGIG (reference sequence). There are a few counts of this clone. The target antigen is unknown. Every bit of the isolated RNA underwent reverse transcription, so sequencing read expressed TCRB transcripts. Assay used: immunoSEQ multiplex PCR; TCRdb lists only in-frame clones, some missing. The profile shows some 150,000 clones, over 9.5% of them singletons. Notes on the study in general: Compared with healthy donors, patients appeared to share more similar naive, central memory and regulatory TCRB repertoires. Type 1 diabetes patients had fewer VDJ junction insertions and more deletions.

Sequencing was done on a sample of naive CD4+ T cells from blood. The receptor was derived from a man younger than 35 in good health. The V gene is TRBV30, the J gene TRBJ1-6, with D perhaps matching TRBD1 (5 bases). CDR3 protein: CAWSVVGRASNSPLHF. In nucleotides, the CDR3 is TGTGCCTGGAGTGTGGTGGGCAGGGCGAGCAATTCACCCCTCCACTTT.